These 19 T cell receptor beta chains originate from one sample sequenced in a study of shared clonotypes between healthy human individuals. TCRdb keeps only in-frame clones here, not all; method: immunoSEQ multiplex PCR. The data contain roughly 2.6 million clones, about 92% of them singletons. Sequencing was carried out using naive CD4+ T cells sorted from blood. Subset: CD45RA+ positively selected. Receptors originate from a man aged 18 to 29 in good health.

The CDR3 loop is CASSVGGGVFNEQFF. CDR3 bases: TGTGCCAGCAGTGTTGGCGGGGGGGTATTCAATGAGCAGTTCTTC. The rearrangement uses TRBV2 and TRBJ2-1; 9 bases line up with TRBD2. CDR1 SNHLY and CDR2 FYNNEI come from the germline V gene. This CDR3 has 15 residues. With 4 bases clipped from V and 6 bases from J, the junction kept 7 bases outside the gene matches.

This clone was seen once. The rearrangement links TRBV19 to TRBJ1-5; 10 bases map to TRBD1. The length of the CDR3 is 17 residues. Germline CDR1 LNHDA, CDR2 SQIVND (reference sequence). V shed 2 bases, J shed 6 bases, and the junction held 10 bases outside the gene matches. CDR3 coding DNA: TGTGCCAGTAGTATATCACAGGGACAGGGGTTGGGTCAGCCCCAGCATTTT. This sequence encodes CASSISQGQGLGQPQHF.

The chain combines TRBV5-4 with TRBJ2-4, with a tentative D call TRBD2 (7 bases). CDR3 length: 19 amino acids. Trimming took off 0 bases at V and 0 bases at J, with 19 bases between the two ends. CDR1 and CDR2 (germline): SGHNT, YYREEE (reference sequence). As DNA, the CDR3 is TGTGCCAGCAGCTTGGATGGGGGGGGCCTTGGGTTAGCCAAAAACATTCAGTACTTC. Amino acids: CASSLDGGGLGLAKNIQYF.

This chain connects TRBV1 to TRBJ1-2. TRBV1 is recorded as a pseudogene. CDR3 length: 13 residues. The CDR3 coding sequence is TGCACCAGCAGCCCCCTCGGGGTTTGCGGCTACACCTTC. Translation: CTSSPLGVCGYTF.

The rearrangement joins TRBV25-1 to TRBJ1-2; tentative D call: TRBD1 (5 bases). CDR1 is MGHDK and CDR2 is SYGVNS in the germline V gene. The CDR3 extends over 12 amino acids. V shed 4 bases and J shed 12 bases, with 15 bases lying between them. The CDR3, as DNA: TGTGCCAGCAGTGCGGAAGTTCGGGGCCACACCTTC. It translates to CASSAEVRGHTF.

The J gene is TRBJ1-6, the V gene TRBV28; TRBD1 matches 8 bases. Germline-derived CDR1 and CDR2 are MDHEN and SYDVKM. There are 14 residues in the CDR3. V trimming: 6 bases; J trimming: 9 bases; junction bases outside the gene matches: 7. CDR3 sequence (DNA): TGTGCCAGCAGCCCAGGACAGGGTAGTTCACCCCTCCACTTT. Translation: CASSPGQGSSPLHF.

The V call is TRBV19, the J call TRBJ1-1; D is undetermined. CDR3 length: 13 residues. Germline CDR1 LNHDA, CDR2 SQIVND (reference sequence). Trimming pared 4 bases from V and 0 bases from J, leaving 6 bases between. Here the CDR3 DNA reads TGTGCCAGTAGTACCCACTTGAACACTGAAGCTTTCTTT. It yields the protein CASSTHLNTEAFF.

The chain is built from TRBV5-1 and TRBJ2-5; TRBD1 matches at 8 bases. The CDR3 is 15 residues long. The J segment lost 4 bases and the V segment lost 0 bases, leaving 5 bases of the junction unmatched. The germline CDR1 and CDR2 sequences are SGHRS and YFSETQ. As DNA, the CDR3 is TGCGCCAGCAGCTTGGCGCCGACAGGGGTAGAGACCCAGTACTTC. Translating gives CASSLAPTGVETQYF.

The CDR3 DNA reads as TGCGCCAGCAGCTTGGACTCAGGGAGGGACACTGAAGCTTTCTTT. Translation gives CASSLDSGRDTEAFF. The chain has TRBV5-1 and TRBJ1-1, with D possibly matching TRBD1 (5 bases). V was clipped by 0 bases and J by 3 bases, with 12 bases between them. The CDR3 is 15 amino acids. CDR1 and CDR2 (germline): SGHRS, YFSETQ.

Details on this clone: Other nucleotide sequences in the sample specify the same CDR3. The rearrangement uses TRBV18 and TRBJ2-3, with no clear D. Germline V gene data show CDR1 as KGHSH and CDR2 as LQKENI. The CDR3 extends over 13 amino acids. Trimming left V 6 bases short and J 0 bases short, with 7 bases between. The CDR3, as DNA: TGTGCCAGCTCGACTCAGAGCACAGATACGCAGTATTTT. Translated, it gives CASSTQSTDTQYF.

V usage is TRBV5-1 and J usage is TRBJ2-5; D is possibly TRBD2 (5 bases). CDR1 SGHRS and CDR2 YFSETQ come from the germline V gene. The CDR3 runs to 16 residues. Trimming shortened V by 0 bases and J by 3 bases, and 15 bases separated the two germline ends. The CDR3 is CASSLDGLRPEETQYF. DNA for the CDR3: TGCGCCAGCAGCTTGGATGGACTTCGCCCTGAAGAGACCCAGTACTTC.

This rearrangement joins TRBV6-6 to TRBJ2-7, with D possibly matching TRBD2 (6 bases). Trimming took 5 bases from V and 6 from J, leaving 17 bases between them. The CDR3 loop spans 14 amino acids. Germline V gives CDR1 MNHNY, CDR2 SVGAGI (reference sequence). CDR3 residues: CASSPPPGGIEQYF. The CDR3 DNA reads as TGTGCCAGCAGTCCTCCACCCGGGGGAATCGAGCAGTACTTC.

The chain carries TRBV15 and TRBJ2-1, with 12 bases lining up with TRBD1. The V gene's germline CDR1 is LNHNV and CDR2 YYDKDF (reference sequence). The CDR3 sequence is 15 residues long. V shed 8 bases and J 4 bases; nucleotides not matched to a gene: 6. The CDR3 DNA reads TGTGCCACCGTCCGGGACAGGGGGCGGTACAATGAGCAGTTCTTC. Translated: CATVRDRGRYNEQFF.

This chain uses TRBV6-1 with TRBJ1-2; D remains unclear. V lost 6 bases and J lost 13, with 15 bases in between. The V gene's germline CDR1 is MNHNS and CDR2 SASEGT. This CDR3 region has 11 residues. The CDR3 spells CASSPPLHATF. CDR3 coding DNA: TGTGCCAGCAGCCCACCTCTTCACGCCACCTTC.

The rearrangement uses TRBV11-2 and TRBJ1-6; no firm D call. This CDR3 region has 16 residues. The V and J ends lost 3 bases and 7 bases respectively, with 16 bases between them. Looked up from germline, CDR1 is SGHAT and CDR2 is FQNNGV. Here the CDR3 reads CASSFQAGAANSPLHF. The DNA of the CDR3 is TGTGCCAGCAGCTTTCAGGCCGGAGCCGCGAATTCACCCCTCCACTTT.

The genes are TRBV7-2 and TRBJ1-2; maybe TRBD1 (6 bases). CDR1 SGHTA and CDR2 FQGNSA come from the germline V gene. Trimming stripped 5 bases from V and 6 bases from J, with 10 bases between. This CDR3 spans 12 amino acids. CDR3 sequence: CASSTQGDGYTF. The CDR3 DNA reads TGTGCCAGCAGCACACAGGGTGATGGCTACACCTTC.

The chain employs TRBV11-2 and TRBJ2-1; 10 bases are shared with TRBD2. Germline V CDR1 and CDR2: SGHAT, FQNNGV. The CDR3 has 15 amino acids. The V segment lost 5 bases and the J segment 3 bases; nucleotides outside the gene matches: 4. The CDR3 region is CASSLGTSDYNEQFF. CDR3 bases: TGTGCCAGCAGCCTGGGGACTAGCGACTACAATGAGCAGTTCTTC.

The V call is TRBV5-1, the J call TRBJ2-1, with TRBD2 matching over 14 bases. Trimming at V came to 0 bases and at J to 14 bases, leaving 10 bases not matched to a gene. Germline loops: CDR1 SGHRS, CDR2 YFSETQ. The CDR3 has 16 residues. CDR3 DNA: TGCGCCAGCAGCTTGGGACTAGCGGGAGGGCAAGAATTTAAGTTCTTC. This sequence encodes CASSLGLAGGQEFKFF. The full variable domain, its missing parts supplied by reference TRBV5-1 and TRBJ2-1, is KAGVTQTPRYLIKTRGQQVTLSCSPISGHRSVSWYQQTPGQGLQFLFEYFSETQRNKGNFPGRFSGRQFSNSRSEMNVSTLELGDSALYLCASSLGLAGGQEFKFFGPGTRLTVL.

The CDR3 DNA sequence: TGTGCCAGCACTTATCACCGGACTAGCGGGCAAGAGACCCAGTACTTC. Protein: CASTYHRTSGQETQYF. The J gene is TRBJ2-5, the V gene TRBV6-6; 11 nucleotides line up with TRBD2. This CDR3 region has 16 residues. J lost 2 bases, V lost 7 bases, and 9 bases had no gene match. Germline CDR1 and CDR2: MNHNY and SVGAGI (reference sequence).